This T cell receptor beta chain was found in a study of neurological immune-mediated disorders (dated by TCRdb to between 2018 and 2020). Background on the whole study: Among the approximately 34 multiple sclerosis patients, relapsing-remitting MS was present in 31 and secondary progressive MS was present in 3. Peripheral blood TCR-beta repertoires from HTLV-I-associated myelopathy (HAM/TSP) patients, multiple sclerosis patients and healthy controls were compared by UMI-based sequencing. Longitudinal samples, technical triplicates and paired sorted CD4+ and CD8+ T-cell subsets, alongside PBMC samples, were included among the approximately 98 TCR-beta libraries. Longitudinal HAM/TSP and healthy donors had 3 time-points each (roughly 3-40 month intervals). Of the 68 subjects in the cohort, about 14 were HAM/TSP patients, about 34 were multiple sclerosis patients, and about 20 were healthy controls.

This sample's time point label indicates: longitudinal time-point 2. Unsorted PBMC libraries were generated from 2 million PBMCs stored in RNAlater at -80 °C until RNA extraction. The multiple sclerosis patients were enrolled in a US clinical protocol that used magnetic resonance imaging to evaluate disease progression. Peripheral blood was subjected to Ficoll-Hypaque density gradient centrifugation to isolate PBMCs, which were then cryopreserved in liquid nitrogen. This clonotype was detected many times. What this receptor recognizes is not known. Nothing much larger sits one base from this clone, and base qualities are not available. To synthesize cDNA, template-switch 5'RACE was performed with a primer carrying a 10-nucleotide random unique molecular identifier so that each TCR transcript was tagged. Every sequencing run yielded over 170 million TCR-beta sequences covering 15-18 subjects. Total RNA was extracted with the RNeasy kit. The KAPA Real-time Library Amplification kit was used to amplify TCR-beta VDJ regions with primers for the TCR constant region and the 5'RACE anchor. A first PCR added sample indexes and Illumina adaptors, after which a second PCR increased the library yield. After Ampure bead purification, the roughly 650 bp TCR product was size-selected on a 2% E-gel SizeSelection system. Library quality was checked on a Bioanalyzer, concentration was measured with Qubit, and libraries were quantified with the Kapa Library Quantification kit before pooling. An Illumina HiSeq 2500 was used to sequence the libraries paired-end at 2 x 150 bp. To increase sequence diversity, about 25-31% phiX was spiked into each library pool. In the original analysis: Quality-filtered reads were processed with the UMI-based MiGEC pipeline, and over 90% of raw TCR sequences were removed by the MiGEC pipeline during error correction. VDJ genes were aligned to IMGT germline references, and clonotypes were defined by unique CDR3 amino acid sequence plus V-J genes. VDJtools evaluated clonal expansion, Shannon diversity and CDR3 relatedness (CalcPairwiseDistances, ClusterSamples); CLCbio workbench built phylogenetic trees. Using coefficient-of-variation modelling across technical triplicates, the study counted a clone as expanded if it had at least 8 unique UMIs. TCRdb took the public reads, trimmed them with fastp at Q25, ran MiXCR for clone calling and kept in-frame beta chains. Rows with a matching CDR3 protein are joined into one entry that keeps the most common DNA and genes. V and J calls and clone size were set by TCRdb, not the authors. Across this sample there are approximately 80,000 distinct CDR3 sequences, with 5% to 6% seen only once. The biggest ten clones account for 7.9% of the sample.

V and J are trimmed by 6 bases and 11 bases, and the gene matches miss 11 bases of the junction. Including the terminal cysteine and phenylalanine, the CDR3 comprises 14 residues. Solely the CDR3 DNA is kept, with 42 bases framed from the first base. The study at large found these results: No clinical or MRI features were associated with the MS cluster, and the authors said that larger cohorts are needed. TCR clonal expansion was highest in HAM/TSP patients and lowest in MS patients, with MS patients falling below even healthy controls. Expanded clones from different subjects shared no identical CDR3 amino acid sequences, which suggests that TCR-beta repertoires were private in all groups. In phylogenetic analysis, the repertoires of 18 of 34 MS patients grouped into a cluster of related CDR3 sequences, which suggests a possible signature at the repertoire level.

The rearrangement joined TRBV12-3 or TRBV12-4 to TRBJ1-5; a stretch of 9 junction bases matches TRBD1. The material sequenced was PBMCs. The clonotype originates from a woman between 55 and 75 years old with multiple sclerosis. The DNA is TGTGCCAGCAGGATGACAGGGGGGAAAGGATCCCAGCATTTT. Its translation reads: CASRMTGGKGSQHF.